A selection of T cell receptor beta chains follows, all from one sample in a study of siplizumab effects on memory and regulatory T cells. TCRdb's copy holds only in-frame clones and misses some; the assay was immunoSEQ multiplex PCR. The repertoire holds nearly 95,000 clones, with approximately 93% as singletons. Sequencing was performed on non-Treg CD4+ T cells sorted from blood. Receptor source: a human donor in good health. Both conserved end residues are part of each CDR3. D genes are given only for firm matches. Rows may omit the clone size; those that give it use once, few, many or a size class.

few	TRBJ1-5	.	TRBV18	CASSPSGGGQPQHF	TGTGCCAGCTCACCCTCGGGGGGGGGTCAGCCCCAGCATTTT
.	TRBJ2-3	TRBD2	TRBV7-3	CASSLLPSGRNTDTQYF	TGTGCCAGCAGCTTACTTCCTAGCGGGAGAAACACAGATACGCAGTATTTT
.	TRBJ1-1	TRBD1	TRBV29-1	CSATRGGGNTEAFF	TGCAGCGCCACCAGGGGGGGCGGTAACACTGAAGCTTTCTTT
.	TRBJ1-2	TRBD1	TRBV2	CASSRDRRNYGYTF	TGTGCCAGCAGCCGGGACAGGAGGAACTATGGCTACACCTTC
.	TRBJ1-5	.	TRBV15	CATSRGERWEPQHF	TGTGCCACCAGCAGGGGGGAACGCTGGGAGCCCCAGCATTTT
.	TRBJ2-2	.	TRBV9	CASSVVTRPNTGELFF	TGTGCCAGCAGCGTAGTGACTAGACCGAACACCGGGGAGCTGTTTTTT
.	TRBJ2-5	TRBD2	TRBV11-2	CASSSETPGLGAQYF	TGTGCCAGCAGCTCAGAGACTCCGGGACTAGGGGCCCAGTACTTC
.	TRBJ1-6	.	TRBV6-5	CASRLPGHSPLHF	TGTGCCAGCAGACTACCGGGACATTCACCCCTCCACTTT
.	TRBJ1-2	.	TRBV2	CASSEAGSYGYTF	TGTGCCAGCAGTGAAGCAGGATCCTATGGCTACACCTTC
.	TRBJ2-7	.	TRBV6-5	CASSNNYEQYF	TGTGCCAGCAGTAACAACTACGAGCAGTACTTC
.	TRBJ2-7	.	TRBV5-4	CASSKDGRSSYEQYF	TGTGCCAGCAGCAAGGACGGAAGGAGCTCCTACGAGCAGTACTTC
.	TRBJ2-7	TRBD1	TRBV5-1	CASSLQGANYEQYF	TGCGCCAGCAGCTTGCAGGGGGCGAACTACGAGCAGTACTTC